Each of the 8 T cell receptor beta chains below was sequenced from the same sample in a study of monozygotic twins with inflammatory bowel disease. TCRdb re-called the 5' RACE reads, yielding one record per CDR3 amino acid sequence without DNA. This table lists about 380,000 distinct CDR3 sequences. The sample comprised blood. Receptors were obtained from a human donor with ulcerative colitis or Crohn's disease, or a healthy co-twin of an affected twin (not recorded which).

The chain is built from TRBV6-5 and TRBJ2-7; TCRdb calls TRBD1, which cannot be checked without DNA. From germline, CDR1 is MNHEY and CDR2 SVGAGI. The length of the CDR3 is 15 residues. This CDR3 is CASSYVGTGDGEQYF.

This chain links TRBV7-7 with TRBJ1-6; there is no DNA to check the TCRdb D call of TRBD1. In germline, CDR1 is SSHAT, CDR2 FNYEAQ (reference sequence). CDR3 length: 18 amino acids. The CDR3 protein is CASSHRDREASYNSPLHF.

The chain carries TRBV5-1 and TRBJ1-2. CDR1 SGHRS and CDR2 YFSETQ come from the germline V gene. The CDR3 is made up of 14 amino acids. The CDR3 reads CASSLGSGNRGYTF.

The chain recombines TRBV7-8 with TRBJ1-6. Looked up from germline, CDR1 is SGHVS and CDR2 is FQNEAQ. This CDR3 region has 13 residues. The CDR3 protein is CASSFLLEGPLHF.

The chain carries TRBV4-1 and TRBJ2-7. The CDR3 is made up of 16 amino acids. CDR1 is MGHRA, CDR2 YSYEKL, per germline. The CDR3 here is CASSQDQAGTSYEQYF.

The chain carries TRBV20-1 and TRBJ1-4; as DNA is missing, the TRBD1 call by TCRdb cannot be tested. The germline V gene has CDR1 DFQATT and CDR2 SNEGSKA (reference sequence). The CDR3 totals 14 residues. This chain's CDR3 is CSAHGQGAYEKLFF.

V gene TRBV3-1 combines with J gene TRBJ2-7; checking the TCRdb D call of TRBD1 is not possible without DNA. CDR1 LGHDT and CDR2 YNNKEL come from the germline V gene (reference sequence). The CDR3 has 13 residues. The CDR3 region is CASSRQRGYEQYF.

This rearrangement joins TRBV12-3 or TRBV12-4 to TRBJ1-5; lacking DNA, the TRBD1 call made by TCRdb goes unchecked. The length of the CDR3 is 15 residues. The CDR3 loop is CASSLAGQSNQPQHF.